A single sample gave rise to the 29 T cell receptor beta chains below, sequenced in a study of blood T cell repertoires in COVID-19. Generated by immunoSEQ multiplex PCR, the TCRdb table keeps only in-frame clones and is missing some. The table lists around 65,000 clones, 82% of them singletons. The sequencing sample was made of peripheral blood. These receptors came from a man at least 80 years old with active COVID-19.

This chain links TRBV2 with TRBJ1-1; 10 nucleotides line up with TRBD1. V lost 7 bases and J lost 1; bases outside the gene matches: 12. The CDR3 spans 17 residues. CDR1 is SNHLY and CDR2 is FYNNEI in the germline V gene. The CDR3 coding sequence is TGTGCCAGCATCAAAATTATGGGACAGGGGACGAACACTGAAGCTTTCTTT. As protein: CASIKIMGQGTNTEAFF.

The DNA for the CDR3 is TGCGCCAGCAGCGCTGGACAGGGCGGTGAAAAACTGTTTTTT. Translating gives CASSAGQGGEKLFF. V gene TRBV5-1 combines with J gene TRBJ1-4; 8 positions match TRBD1. Trimming at V came to 4 bases and at J to 7 bases, leaving 6 bases not matched to a gene. The CDR3 is made up of 14 amino acids. Germline assignment: CDR1 SGHRS and CDR2 YFSETQ.

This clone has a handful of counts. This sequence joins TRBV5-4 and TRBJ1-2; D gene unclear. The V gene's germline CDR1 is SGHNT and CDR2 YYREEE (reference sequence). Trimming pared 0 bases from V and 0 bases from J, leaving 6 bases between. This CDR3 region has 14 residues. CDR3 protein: CASSLGGTNYGYTF. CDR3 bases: TGTGCCAGCAGCTTGGGCGGGACTAACTATGGCTACACCTTC.

Here the CDR3 reads CASSPDLQETQYF. The CDR3 coding sequence is TGTGCCAGCTCACCAGACTTACAAGAGACCCAGTACTTC. The V call is TRBV18, the J call TRBJ2-5; D unclear. The CDR3 contains 13 residues. With 2 bases removed from V and 2 bases from J, the gap between germline ends came to 6 bases. Germline V gene data show CDR1 as KGHSH and CDR2 as LQKENI.

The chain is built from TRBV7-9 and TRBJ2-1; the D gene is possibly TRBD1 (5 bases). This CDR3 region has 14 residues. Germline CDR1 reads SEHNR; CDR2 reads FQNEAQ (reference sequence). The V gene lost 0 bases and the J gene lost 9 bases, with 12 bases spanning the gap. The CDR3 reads CASSLAGAQGEQFF. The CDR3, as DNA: TGTGCCAGCAGCTTAGCAGGGGCGCAGGGTGAGCAGTTCTTC.

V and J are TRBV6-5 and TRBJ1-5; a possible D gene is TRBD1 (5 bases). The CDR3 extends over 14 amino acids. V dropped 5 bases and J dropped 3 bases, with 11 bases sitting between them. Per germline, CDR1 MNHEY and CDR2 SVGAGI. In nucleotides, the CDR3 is TGTGCCAGCAGTCGGGGGGGAAACAATCAGCCCCAGCATTTT. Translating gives CASSRGGNNQPQHF.

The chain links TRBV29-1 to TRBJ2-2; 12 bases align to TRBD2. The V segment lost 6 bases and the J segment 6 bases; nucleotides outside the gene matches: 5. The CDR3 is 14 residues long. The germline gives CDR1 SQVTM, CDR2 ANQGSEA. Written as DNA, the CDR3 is TGCAGCGTCGCGCTAGCGGGGGGGCCCGGGGAGCTGTTTTTT. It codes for CSVALAGGPGELFF.

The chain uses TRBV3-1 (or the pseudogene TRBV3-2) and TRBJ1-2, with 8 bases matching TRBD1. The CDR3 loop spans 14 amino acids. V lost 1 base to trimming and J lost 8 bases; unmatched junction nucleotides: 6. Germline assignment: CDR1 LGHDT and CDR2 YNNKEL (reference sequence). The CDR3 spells CASSQGLDRAGYTF. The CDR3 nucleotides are TGTGCCAGCAGCCAAGGGCTGGACAGGGCCGGCTACACCTTC.

The CDR3 DNA is TGTGCCAGCAGTCCTAAGGACAGGGGGGTGACTGAAGCTTTCTTT. This codes for CASSPKDRGVTEAFF. V usage is TRBV27 and J usage is TRBJ1-1; TRBD1 agrees at 10 bases. Trimming took 5 bases from V and 5 from J; bases not matched to a gene: 8. Germline V gene lookup returns CDR1 MNHEY and CDR2 SMNVEV (reference sequence). The CDR3 has 15 amino acids.

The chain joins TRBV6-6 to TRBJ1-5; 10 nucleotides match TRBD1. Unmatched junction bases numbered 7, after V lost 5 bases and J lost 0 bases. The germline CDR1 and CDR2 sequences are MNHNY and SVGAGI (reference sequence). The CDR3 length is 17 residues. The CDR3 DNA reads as TGTGCCAGCAGTCCATCGGACAGGGGGAATAGCAATCAGCCCCAGCATTTT. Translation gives CASSPSDRGNSNQPQHF.

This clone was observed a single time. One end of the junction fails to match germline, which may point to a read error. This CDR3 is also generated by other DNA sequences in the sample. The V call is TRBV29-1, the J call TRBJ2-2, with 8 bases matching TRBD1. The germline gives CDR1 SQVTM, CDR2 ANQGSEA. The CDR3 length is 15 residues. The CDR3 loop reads CSVEGPGGITGELFF. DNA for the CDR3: TGCAGCGTTGAAGGACCAGGGGGCATCACCGGGGAGTTGTTTTTT.

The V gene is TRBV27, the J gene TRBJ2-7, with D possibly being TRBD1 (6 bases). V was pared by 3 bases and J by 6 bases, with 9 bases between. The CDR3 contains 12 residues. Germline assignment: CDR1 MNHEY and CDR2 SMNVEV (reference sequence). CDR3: CASSLLGAEQYF. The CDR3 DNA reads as TGTGCCAGCAGTTTGCTGGGGGCCGAGCAGTACTTC.

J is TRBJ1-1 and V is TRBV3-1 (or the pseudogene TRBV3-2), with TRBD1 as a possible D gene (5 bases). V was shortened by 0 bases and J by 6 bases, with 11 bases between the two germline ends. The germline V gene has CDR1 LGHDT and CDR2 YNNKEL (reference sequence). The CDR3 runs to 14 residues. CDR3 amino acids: CASSQEAGPAEAFF. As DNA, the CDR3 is TGTGCCAGCAGCCAAGAGGCAGGGCCGGCTGAAGCTTTCTTT.

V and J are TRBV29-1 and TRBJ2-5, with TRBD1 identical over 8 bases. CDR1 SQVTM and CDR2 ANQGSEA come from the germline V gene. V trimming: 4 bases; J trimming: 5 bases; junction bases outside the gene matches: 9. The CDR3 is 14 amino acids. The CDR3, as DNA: TGCAGCGTTGTTGGCAGGGGGCTTACGGAGACCCAGTACTTC. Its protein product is CSVVGRGLTETQYF.

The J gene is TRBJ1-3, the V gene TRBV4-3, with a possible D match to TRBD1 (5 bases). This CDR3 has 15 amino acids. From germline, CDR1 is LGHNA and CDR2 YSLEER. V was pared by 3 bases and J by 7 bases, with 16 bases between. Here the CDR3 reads CASSQTAGIGNTIYF. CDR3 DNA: TGCGCCAGCAGCCAGACCGCAGGGATCGGGAACACCATATATTTT.

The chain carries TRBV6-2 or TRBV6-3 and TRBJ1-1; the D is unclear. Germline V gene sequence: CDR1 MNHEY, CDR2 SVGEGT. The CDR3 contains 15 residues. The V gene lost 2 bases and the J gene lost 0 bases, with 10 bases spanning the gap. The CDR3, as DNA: TGTGCCAGCAGTTACGTCGCACAGCTGAACACTGAAGCTTTCTTT. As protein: CASSYVAQLNTEAFF.

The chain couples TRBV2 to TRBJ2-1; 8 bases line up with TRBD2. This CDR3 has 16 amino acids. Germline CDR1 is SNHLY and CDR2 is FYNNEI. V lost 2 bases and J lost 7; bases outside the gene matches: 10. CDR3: CASSESGAGAQNEQFF. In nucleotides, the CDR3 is TGTGCCAGCAGTGAATCTGGAGCGGGGGCGCAAAATGAGCAGTTCTTC.

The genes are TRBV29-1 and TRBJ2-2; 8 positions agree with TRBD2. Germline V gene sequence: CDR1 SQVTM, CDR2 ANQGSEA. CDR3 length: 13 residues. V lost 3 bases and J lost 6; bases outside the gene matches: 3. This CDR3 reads CSVDLGGAGELFF. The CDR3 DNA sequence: TGCAGCGTTGATCTCGGGGGGGCCGGGGAGCTGTTTTTT.

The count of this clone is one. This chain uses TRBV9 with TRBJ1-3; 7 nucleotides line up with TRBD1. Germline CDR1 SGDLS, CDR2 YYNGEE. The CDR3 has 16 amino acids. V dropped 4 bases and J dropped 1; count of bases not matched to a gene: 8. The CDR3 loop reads CASSITTGSSGNTIYF. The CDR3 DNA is TGTGCCAGCAGCATTACGACAGGGTCATCTGGAAACACCATATATTTT.

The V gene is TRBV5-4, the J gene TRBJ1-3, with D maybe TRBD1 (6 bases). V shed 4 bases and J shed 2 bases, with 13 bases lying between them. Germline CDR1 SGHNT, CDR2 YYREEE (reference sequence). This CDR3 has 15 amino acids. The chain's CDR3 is CASSSQRTAGNTIYF. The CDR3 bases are TGTGCCAGCAGCAGCCAACGGACAGCTGGAAACACCATATATTTT.

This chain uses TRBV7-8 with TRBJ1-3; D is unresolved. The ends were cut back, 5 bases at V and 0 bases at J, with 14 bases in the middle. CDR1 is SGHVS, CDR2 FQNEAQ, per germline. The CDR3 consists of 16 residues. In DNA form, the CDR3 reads TGTGCCAGCAGCCTCTTCGAACATAACTCTGGAAACACCATATATTTT. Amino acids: CASSLFEHNSGNTIYF.

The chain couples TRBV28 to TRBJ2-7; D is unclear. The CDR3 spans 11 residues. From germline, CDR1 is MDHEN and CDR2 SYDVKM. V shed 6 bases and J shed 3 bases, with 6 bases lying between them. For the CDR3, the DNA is TGTGCCAGCAGCAAAAACTACGAGCAGTACTTC. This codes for CASSKNYEQYF.

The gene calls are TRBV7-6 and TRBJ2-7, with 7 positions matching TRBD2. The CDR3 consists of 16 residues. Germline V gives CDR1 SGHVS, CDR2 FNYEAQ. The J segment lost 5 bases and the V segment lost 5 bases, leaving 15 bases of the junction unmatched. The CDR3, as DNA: TGTGCCAGCAGCACCCGCCGGACTGGGGGAGGGCACGAGCAGTACTTC. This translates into CASSTRRTGGGHEQYF.

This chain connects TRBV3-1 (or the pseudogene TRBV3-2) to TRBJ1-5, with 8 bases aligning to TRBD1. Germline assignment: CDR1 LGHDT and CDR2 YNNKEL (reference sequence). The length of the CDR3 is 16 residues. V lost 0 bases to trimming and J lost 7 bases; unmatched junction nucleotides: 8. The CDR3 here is CASSQDYATGAQPQHF. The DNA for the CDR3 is TGTGCCAGCAGCCAAGATTATGCGACAGGGGCCCAGCCCCAGCATTTT.

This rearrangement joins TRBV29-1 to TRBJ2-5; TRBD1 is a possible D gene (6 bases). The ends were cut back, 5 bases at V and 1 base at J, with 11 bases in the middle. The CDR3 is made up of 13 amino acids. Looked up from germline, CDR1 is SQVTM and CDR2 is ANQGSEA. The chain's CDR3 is CSVSTGSQETQYF. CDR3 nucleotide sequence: TGCAGCGTTTCCACAGGGTCCCAAGAGACCCAGTACTTC.

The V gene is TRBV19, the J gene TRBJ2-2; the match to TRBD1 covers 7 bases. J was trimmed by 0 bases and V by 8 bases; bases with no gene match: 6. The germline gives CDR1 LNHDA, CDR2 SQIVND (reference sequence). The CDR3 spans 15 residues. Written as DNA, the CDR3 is TGTGCCAGTTCCGAAGGGGGCTCGAACACCGGGGAGCTGTTTTTT. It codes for CASSEGGSNTGELFF.

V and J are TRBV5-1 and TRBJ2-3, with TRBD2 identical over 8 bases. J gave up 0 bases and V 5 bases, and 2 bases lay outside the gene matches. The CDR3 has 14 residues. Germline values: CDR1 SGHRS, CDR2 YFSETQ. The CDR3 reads CASSSGISTDTQYF. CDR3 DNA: TGCGCCAGCAGTAGCGGGATTAGCACAGATACGCAGTATTTT.

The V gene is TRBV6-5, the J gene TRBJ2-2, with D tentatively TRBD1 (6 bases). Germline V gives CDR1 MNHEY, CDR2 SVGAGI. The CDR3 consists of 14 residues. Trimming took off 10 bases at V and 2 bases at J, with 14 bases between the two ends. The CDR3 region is CATLPGQNTGELFF. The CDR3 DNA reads TGTGCCACCTTACCGGGACAAAACACCGGGGAGCTGTTTTTT.

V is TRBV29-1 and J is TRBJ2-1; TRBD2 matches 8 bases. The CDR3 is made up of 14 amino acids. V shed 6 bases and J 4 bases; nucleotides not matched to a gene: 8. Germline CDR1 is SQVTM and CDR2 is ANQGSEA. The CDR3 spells CSVRAGGRYNEQFF. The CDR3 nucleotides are TGCAGCGTCCGCGCGGGAGGCCGATACAATGAGCAGTTCTTC.